This T cell receptor beta chain was identified in a study of beta chain features in type 1 diabetes. This CDR3 comprises 15 residues. V lost 0 bases to trimming and J lost 7 bases, with 13 bases between them. CDR1 and CDR2 from the germline V gene are SGHRS and YFSETQ. Study conclusions and caveats: Among all four CD4+ subsets, Type 1 diabetes patients had TCRB CDR3s that were moderately but significantly shorter.

About this clone itself: Antigen specificity is unknown.

The sequenced template was cDNA made from the entire isolated RNA. Profiling relied on immunoSEQ multiplex PCR, and the TCRdb table lists in-frame clones only, not all of them. Of about 650,000 clones listed, under 15% are singletons. The sample comprised naive CD4+ T cells from blood. This TCR was recovered from a man in his thirties or forties with type 1 diabetes. The gene calls are TRBV5-1 and TRBJ1-4; D is unresolved. The CDR3 sequence is CASSLDPGYGEKLFF. The CDR3, as DNA: TGCGCCAGCAGCTTGGACCCCGGGTACGGTGAAAAACTGTTTTTT. Full variable domain (rest looked up from reference TRBV5-1 and TRBJ1-4): KAGVTQTPRYLIKTRGQQVTLSCSPISGHRSVSWYQQTPGQGLQFLFEYFSETQRNKGNFPGRFSGRQFSNSRSEMNVSTLELGDSALYLCASSLDPGYGEKLFFGSGTQLSVL.